This T cell receptor (beta chain) appears in the sequencing data of a study of T cell repertoires in cytomegalovirus infection. Study overall: Public TCR beta signatures indicated both CMV infection and matching HLA type.

This clonotype was counted a few times. Its specificity is unknown. TCRdb reanalysed the reads using MiXCR and keeps one entry per CDR3 protein. The data hold 210,000 or so distinct CDR3 sequences, with roughly 6.5% observed a single time. Germline-derived CDR1 and CDR2 are DFQATT and SNEGSKA (reference sequence). V lost 5 bases, J lost 4 bases, and 11 bases lay in between. The CDR3 contains 12 residues. Study-wide results and caveats: HLA-C-restricted TCR beta clonotypes specific for CMV led the ex vivo response. Of the TCR beta families, the public ones yielded a cumulative frequency that identified carriers of CMV plus the relevant HLA.

The TCR comes from a human donor in good health (CMV status not recorded). Some clones in this sample may be carry-over from other donors' samples. The rearrangement links TRBV20-1 to TRBJ1-1; no definite D call. Sequencing input: PBMCs. CDR3: CSAGRSTTEAFF. The DNA for the CDR3 is TGCAGTGCTGGAAGATCAACCACTGAAGCTTTCTTT.